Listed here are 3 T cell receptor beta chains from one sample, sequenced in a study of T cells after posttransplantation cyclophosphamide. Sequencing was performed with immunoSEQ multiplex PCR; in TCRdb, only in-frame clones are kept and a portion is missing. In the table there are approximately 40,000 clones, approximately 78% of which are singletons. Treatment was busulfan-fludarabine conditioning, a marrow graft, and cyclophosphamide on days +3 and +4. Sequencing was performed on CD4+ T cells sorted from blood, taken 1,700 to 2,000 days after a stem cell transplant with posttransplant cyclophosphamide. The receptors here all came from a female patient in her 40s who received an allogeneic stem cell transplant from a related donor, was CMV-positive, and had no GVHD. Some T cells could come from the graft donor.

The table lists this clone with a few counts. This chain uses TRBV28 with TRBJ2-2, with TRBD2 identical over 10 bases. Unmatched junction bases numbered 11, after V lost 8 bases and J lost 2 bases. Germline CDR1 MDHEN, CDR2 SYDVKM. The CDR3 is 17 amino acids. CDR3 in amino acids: CASAQTKRGGNTGELFF. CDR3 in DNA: TGTGCCAGCGCTCAGACTAAGCGGGGGGGCAACACCGGGGAGCTGTTTTTT.

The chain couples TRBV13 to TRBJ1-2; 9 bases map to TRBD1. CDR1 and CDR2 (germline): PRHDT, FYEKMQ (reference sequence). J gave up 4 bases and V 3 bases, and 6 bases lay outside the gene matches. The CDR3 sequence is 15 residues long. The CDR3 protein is CASSFYRGQFYGYTF. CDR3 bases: TGTGCCAGCAGCTTCTACAGGGGGCAATTCTATGGCTACACCTTC.

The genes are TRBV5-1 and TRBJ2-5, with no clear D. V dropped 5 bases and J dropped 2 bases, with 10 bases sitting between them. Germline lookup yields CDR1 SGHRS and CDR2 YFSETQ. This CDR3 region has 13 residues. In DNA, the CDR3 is TGCGCCAGCAGGTACGGCGGACAAGAGACCCAGTACTTC. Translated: CASRYGGQETQYF.